Following are 9 T cell receptor beta chains from one sample sequenced in a study of blood T cell repertoires in COVID-19 (dated by TCRdb to 2019 to 2021). Library preparation used the immunoSEQ multiplex PCR assay. What TCRdb holds here is the immuneACCESS table cut down to in-frame rearrangements. Part of the clones is not present; checked against another copy, under half of the missing clones reflect an unresolved V gene, and the others are unexplained. The sample includes a few hundred thousand clones, with around 88% observed a single time. Over 1.5% of the sample lies in the top ten. Sequencing was done on a sample of peripheral blood. Source of these receptors: a man aged 25 to 40 with active or convalescent COVID-19.

The V call is TRBV2, the J call TRBJ1-2; tentative D call: TRBD1 (5 bases). V lost 4 bases, J lost 5 bases, and 8 bases lay in between. From germline, CDR1 is SNHLY and CDR2 FYNNEI. CDR3 length: 12 residues. The CDR3 loop reads CASSGQRYGYTF. DNA of the CDR3: TGTGCCAGCAGTGGACAGAGATATGGCTACACCTTC.

The rearrangement joins TRBV4-2 to TRBJ2-5, with a weak D call TRBD1 (6 bases). V was shortened by 4 bases and J by 2 bases, with 11 bases between the two germline ends. This CDR3 is 14 amino acids long. CDR1 LGHNA and CDR2 YNFKEQ come from the germline V gene. As DNA, the CDR3 is TGTGCCAGCAGCCTAGCAGGACAGCAAGAGACCCAGTACTTC. Encoded protein: CASSLAGQQETQYF.

The V call is TRBV12-3 or TRBV12-4, the J call TRBJ1-1, with D maybe TRBD1 (5 bases). V dropped 5 bases and J dropped 6 bases, with 10 bases sitting between them. The CDR3 totals 12 residues. For the CDR3, the DNA is TGTGCCAGCAGTCTTACAGGCCCTGAAGCTTTCTTT. It translates to CASSLTGPEAFF.

The gene calls are TRBV15 and TRBJ2-5, with D perhaps TRBD2 (6 bases). Trimming cost V 2 bases and J 11 bases, with 18 bases left between them. The length of the CDR3 is 14 residues. From germline, CDR1 is LNHNV and CDR2 YYDKDF (reference sequence). Here the CDR3 reads CATSRTQTAGSQYF. Here the CDR3 DNA reads TGTGCCACCAGCAGAACCCAGACGGCGGGGTCACAGTACTTC. The complete variable domain, with remaining parts taken from reference TRBV15 and TRBJ2-5, reads DAMVIQNPRYQVTQFGKPVTLSCSQTLNHNVMYWYQQKSSQAPKLLFHYYDKDFNNEADTPDNFQSRRPNTSFCFLDIRSPGLGDTAMYLCATSRTQTAGSQYFGPGTRLLVL.

J is TRBJ2-2 and V is TRBV18; D is possibly TRBD1 (6 bases). Per the germline V gene, CDR1 is KGHSH and CDR2 is LQKENI. V lost 7 bases, J lost 1 base, and 13 bases lay in between. The CDR3 is made up of 15 amino acids. The CDR3 spells CASLTDRQNTGELFF. The DNA for the CDR3 is TGTGCCAGCTTGACCGACAGGCAGAACACCGGGGAGCTGTTTTTT.

DNA of the CDR3: TGTGCCAGCAGCCACCTAGACGGGTTTGAGCAGTACTTC. Translating it yields CASSHLDGFEQYF. The J gene is TRBJ2-7, the V gene TRBV3-1 (or the pseudogene TRBV3-2), with unresolved D. Germline values: CDR1 LGHDT, CDR2 YNNKEL (reference sequence). The CDR3 is 13 amino acids. V was pared by 3 bases and J by 7 bases, with 13 bases between.

The CDR3 DNA is TGTGCCAGCAGCTTTCGACAGGGAGTAGTAGCTTTCTTT. Translation gives CASSFRQGVVAFF. This chain joins TRBV27 and TRBJ1-1, with 7 bases lining up with TRBD1. The CDR3 consists of 13 residues. Germline values: CDR1 MNHEY, CDR2 SMNVEV (reference sequence). J was trimmed by 10 bases and V by 6 bases; bases with no gene match: 11.

This clone came up a few times. The chain recombines TRBV7-8 with TRBJ2-7, with D perhaps matching TRBD1 (6 bases). V shed 1 base and J shed 6 bases, with 10 bases lying between them. The CDR3 loop spans 13 amino acids. The germline V gene encodes CDR1 SGHVS and CDR2 FQNEAQ. CDR3 amino acids: CASSLGGRGEQYF. In DNA form, the CDR3 reads TGTGCCAGCAGCTTAGGGGGCAGGGGCGAGCAGTACTTC.

The chain recombines TRBV7-3 with TRBJ2-2; D might be TRBD2 (5 bases). V gave up 6 bases and J gave up 6 bases, with 11 bases separating them. Germline CDR1 is SGHTA and CDR2 is FQGTGA. The CDR3 sequence is 13 residues long. The CDR3 sequence is CASRLDQAGELFF. The CDR3 nucleotides read TGTGCCAGCAGACTAGACCAGGCCGGGGAGCTGTTTTTT. The full variable domain, rest sourced from reference TRBV7-3 and TRBJ2-2, is GAGVSQTPSNKVTEKGKYVELRCDPISGHTALYWYRQSLGQGPEFLIYFQGTGAADDSGLPNDRFFAVRPEGSVSTLKIQRTERGDSAVYLCASRLDQAGELFFGEGSRLTVL.